These T cell receptor beta chains were read from a single sample in a study of blood T cell repertoires in COVID-19. This table comes from immunoSEQ multiplex PCR, and its TCRdb copy is limited to in-frame clones, with some not included. The repertoire consists of about 310,000 clones, with around 91% occurring once and the leading ten covering 9.5%. What was sequenced was PBMCs or T cells enriched from blood (not recorded which). Every receptor here comes from a woman between 40 and 55 years old who had recovered from COVID-19. Both conserved end residues are part of each CDR3.

TRBV18,CASSPNAPTGGVEETQYF
TRBV7-9,CASNQNVHYEQYF
TRBV6-5,CASSYSAGGYGYTF
TRBV5-4,CASSLAQELYGYTF
TRBV19,CASSISPGNVYNEQFF
TRBV29-1,CSAGGNRNQPQHF
TRBV11-2,CASSPRTGSGNTIYF
TRBV11-2,CASSTGLVEQFF
TRBV5-1,CASSSRSTGSDTEAFF
TRBV7-9,CASSLSGSGGTNEQFF
TRBV10-3,CAISEPRQPYEQYF
TRBV29-1,CSVIGATSAETQYF
TRBV7-2,CASSLVENYGYTF
TRBV11-3,CASSLYGSREDNEQFF
TRBV19,CASKSQQGGELFF
TRBV19,CASMGLAGPSGANVLTF
TRBV4-3,CASSQDKTGGGYGYTF
TRBV12-3/TRBV12-4,CASSSRGDYGYTF
TRBV19,CASSIERRTDTQYF
TRBV30,CAWSGRGGARYGYTF
TRBV7-3,CASSFRGGDSYNEQFF
TRBV5-1,CASSLEGQTLRGYTF
TRBV6-5,CASSFNRGGRNTIYF
TRBV19,CASSQDRASSYEQYF
TRBV25-1,CASSEEGTGYGYTF
TRBV5-5,CASSSGAKNIQYF
TRBV6-1,CASSEMATSGRAGRETQYF
TRBV19,CASSIDPGGNTEAFF
TRBV7-9,CASSLGGLSYGYTF
TRBV5-4,CASSWAGEQYF
TRBV15,CATSPQIGETQYF
TRBV6-2/TRBV6-3,CASSYPAANNQPQHF
TRBV5-1,CASSPPGQSNTGELFF
TRBV7-2,CASSLGWDSKAEAFF
TRBV30,CAWSNSAPYEQYF
TRBV7-2,CASSPRDRQETQYF
TRBV21-1,CASSNDGGEQYF